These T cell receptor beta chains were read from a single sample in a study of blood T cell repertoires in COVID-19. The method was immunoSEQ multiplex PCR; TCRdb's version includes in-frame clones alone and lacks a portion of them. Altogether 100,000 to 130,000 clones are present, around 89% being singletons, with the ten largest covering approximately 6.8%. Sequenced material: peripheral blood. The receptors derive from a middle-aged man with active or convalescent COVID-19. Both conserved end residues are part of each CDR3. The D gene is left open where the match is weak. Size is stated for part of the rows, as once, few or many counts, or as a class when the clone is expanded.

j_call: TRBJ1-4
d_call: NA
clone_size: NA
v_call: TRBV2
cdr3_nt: TGTGCCAGCACCAAACCCGGGGTCCTTAATGAAAAACTGTTTTTT
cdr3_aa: CASTKPGVLNEKLFF

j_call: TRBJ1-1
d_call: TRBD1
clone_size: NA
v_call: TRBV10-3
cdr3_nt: TGTGCCATCAGTGACAGGGGGCTTTTCTTT
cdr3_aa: CAISDRGLFF

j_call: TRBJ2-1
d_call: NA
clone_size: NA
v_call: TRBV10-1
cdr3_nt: TGCGCCAGCAGTTCCCTAGTACATGAGCAGTTCTTC
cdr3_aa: CASSSLVHEQFF

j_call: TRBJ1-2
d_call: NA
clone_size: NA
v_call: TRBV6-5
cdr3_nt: TGTGCCAGCAGGGACGCAGGGGCTGGGTATGGCTACACCTTC
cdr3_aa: CASRDAGAGYGYTF

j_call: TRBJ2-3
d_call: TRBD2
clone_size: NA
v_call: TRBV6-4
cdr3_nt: TGTGCCAGCAGTGACACCGCGGGGGGGCCAGATACGCAGTATTTT
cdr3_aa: CASSDTAGGPDTQYF

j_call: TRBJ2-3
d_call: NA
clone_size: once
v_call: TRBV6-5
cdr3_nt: TGTGCCAGCAGTTACTCGTCCCGGAGCTTCACGCAGTATTTT
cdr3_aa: CASSYSSRSFTQYF

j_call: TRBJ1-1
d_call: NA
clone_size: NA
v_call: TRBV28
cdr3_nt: TGTGCCAGCAGTTTATTCAGGGAGAACACTGAAGCTTTCTTT
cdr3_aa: CASSLFRENTEAFF

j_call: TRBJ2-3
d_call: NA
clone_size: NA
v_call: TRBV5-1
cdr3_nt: TGCGCCAGCAGCTTGGGGACAGACACAGATACGCAGTATTTT
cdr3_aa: CASSLGTDTDTQYF

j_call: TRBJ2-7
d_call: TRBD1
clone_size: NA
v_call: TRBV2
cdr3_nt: TGTGCCAGCAGTGAAGTGCCCAAGTCTGGGGACAGGGTAAGAAACAAGCAGTACTTC
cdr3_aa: CASSEVPKSGDRVRNKQYF

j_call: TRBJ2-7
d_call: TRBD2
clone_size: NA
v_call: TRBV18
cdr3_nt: TGTGCCAGCTCACCACCGCGGGGGAGGTCCTACGAGCAGTACTTC
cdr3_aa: CASSPPRGRSYEQYF

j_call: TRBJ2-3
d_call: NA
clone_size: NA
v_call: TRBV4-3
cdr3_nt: TGCGCCAGCAGCCAAGTCCGAGGTGCCGCAGATACGCAGTATTTT
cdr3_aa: CASSQVRGAADTQYF

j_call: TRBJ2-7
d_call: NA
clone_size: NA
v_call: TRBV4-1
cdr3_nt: TGCGCCAGCAGCCAAGTACAGAGTCGGGAATACGAGCAGTACTTC
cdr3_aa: CASSQVQSREYEQYF

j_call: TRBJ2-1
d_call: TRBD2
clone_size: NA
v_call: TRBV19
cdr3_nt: TGTGCCAGTAGTGAGCGGGAACGGGGTAATGAGCAGTTCTTC
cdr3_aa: CASSERERGNEQFF

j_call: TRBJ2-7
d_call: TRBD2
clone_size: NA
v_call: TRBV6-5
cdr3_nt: TGTGCCAGCAGTTACTCTGCTAGCGGAACCTCCTACGAGCAGTACTTC
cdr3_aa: CASSYSASGTSYEQYF

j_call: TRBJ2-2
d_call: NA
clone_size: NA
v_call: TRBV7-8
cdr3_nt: TGTGCCAGCAGCTTAAGTTCGGGCGGGTCGAACACCGGGGAGCTGTTTTTT
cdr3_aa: CASSLSSGGSNTGELFF

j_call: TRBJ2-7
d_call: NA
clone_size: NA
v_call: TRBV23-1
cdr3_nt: TGCGCCAGCAGTCAAGCCCCCTATTACGAGCAGTACTTC
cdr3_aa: CASSQAPYYEQYF

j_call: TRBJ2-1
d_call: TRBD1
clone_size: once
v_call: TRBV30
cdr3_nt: TGTGCCTGGGCCGGGACAGGGGGTAGCGGGGACTACAATGAGCAGTTCTTC
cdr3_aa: CAWAGTGGSGDYNEQFF

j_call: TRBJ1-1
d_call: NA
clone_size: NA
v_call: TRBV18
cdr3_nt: TGTGCCAGCTCACCGGCATCTTCCCGGAACACTGAAGCTTTCTTT
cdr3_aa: CASSPASSRNTEAFF

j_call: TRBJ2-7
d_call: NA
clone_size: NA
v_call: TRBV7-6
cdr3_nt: TGTGCCAGCAGCTTAATGGAAAGTACTAGCTACGAGCAGTACTTC
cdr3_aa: CASSLMESTSYEQYF

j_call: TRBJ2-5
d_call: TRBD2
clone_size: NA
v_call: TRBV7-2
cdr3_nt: TGTGCCAGCAGCCACCGGACTAGCGGGAGACGGCGGGGAGAGACCCAGTACTTC
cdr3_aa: CASSHRTSGRRRGETQYF

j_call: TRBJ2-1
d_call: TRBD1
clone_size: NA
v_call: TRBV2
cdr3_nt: TGTGCCACCTCGAGGGACAGGGGAAACTACAATGAGCAGTTCTTC
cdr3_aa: CATSRDRGNYNEQFF

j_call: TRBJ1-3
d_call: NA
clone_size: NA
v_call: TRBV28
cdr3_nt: TGTGCCAGCAGTTTAGGGGGGAGCTCTGGAAACACCATATATTTT
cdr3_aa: CASSLGGSSGNTIYF

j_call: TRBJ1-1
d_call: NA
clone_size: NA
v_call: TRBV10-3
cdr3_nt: TGTGCCATCAGTGGGTTAGGGGAGGACACTGAAGCTTTCTTT
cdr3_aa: CAISGLGEDTEAFF

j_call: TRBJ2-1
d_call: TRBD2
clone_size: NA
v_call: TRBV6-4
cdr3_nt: TGTGCCAGCAGTGACTCTGGACTAGCGGGCGGCCATGAGCAGTTCTTC
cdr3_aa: CASSDSGLAGGHEQFF

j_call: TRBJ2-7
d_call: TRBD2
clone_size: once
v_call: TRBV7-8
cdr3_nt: TGTGCCAGCAGCCAACCCAGCGGACTAGCGCCCTACGAGCAGTACTTC
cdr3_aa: CASSQPSGLAPYEQYF

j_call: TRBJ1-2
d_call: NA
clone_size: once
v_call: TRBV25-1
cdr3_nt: TGTGCCAGCAGTGAATGGGCAGGGTTGAACTATGGCTACACCTTC
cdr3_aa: CASSEWAGLNYGYTF

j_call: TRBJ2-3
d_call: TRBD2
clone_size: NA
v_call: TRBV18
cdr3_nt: TGTGCCAGCTCGACTAGCGGGACCTCAGATACGCAGTATTTT
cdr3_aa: CASSTSGTSDTQYF

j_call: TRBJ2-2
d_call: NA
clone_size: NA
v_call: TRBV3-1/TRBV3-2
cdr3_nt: TGTGCCAGCAGCCAAGCCAGGGTCCCCGGGGAGCTGTTTTTT
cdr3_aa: CASSQARVPGELFF

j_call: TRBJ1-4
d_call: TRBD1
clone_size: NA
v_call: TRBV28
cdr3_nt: TGTGCCAGCAGTTTATCTGACAGGGGGCTCGTTAATGAAAAACTGTTTTTT
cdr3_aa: CASSLSDRGLVNEKLFF

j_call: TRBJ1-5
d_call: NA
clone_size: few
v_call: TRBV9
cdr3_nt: TGTGCCAGCAGCGCCTCAACCGGGAATCAGCCCCAGCATTTT
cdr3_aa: CASSASTGNQPQHF

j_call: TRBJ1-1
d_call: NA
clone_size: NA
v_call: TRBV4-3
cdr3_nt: TGCGCCAGCAGCCAAGATCGGCAGGTGACCGCGACTGAAGCTTTCTTT
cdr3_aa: CASSQDRQVTATEAFF

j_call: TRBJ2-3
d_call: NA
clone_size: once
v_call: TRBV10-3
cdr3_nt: TGTGCCATCAGTGAGTTTGAGGGTAGCACAGATACGCAGTATTTT
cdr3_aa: CAISEFEGSTDTQYF

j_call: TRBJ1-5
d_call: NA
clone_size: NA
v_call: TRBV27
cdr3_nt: TGTGCCAGCAGTTGCCGGGACTTGAGCAATCAGCCCCAGCATTTT
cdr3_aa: CASSCRDLSNQPQHF

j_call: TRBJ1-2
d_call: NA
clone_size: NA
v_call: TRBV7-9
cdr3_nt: TGTGCCAGCAGCTTAGTGGAGGTCGACTATGGCTACACCTTC
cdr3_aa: CASSLVEVDYGYTF

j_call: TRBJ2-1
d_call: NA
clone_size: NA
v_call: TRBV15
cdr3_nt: TGTGCCACCAGCAACTTATGGGAGGAAACCTACAATGAGCAGTTCTTC
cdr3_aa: CATSNLWEETYNEQFF

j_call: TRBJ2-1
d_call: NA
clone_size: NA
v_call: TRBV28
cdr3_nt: TGTGCCAGCACCATGTTCCTCAGCTCCTACAATGAGCAGTTCTTC
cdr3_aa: CASTMFLSSYNEQFF

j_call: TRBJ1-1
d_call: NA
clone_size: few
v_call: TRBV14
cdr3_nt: TGTGCCAGCAGCCGGGGGGTAATTACGGCTGAAGCTTTCTTT
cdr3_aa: CASSRGVITAEAFF

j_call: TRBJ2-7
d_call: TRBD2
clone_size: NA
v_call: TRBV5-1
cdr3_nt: TGCGCCAGCAGCTTGGCGCCAGCGGGAGTTGGGGTAGGAGAGCAGTACTTC
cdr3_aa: CASSLAPAGVGVGEQYF

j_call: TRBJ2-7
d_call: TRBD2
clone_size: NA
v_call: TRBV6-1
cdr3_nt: TGTGCCAGCAGTCTCACTAGCGGGACCTACGAGCAGTACTTC
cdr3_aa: CASSLTSGTYEQYF

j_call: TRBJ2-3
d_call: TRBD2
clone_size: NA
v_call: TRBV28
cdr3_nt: TGTGCCAGCAGTTTGCGGGGGTATAGCACAGATACGCAGTATTTT
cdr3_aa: CASSLRGYSTDTQYF

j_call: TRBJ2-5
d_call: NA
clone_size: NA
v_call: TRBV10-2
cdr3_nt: TGCGCCAGCAGGGCCTTTACAGGAAAAGAGACCCAGTACTTC
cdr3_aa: CASRAFTGKETQYF

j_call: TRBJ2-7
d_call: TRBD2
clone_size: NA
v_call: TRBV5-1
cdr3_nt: TGCGCCAGCAGCCCCCTTAGCGGGGTTGCTGACTACGAGCAGTACTTC
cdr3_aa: CASSPLSGVADYEQYF

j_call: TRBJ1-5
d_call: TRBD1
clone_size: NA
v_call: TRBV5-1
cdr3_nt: TGCGCCAGCAGCTTGGAGGGGGCAACTAATCAGCCCCAGCATTTT
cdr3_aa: CASSLEGATNQPQHF

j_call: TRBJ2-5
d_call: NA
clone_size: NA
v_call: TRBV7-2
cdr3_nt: TGTGCCAGCAGCTTAAATTGGCAGGGCAAAGAGACCCAGTACTTC
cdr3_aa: CASSLNWQGKETQYF

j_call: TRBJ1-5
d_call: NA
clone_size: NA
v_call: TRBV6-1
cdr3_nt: TGTGCCAGCAGTGAATTCGAGGGTCAGCCCCAGCATTTT
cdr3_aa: CASSEFEGQPQHF

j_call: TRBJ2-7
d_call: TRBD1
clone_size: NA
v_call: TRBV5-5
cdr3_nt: TGTGCCAGCAGCGGACCGGGACAGGGAGCCTACGAGCAGTACTTC
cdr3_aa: CASSGPGQGAYEQYF

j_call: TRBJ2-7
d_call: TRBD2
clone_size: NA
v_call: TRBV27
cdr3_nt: TGTGCCAGCAGTCCACGGGGGGGAGGCTACGAGCAGTACTTC
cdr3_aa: CASSPRGGGYEQYF

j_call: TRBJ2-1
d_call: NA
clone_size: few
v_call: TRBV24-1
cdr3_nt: TGTGCCACCGGCGGGACTTTGTACAATGAGCAGTTCTTC
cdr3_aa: CATGGTLYNEQFF

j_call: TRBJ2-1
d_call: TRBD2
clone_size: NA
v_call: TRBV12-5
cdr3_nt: TGTGCTAGTGGTTTGGGACTAGCGGGAGGGGTGCAGTTCTTC
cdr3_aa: CASGLGLAGGVQFF

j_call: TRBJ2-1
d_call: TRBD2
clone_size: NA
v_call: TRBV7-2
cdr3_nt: TGTGCCAGCAGCTTAAATTCCCTAGCGGGAAAACTTGAGCAGTTCTTC
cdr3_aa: CASSLNSLAGKLEQFF

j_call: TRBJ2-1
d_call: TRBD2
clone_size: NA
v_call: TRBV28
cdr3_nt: TGTGCCAGCACCACCCCGGCTAGCGGGAGAAATGAGCAGTTCTTC
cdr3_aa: CASTTPASGRNEQFF

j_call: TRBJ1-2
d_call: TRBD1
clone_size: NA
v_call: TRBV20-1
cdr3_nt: TGCAGTGCTAGTCCAGGGGGACCCTATGGCTACACCTTC
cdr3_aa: CSASPGGPYGYTF

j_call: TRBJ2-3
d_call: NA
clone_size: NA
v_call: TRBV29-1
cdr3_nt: TGCAGCGTTGCCCAGATATTTGCACGCACAGATACGCAGTATTTT
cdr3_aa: CSVAQIFARTDTQYF